One and the same sample provided the 26 T cell receptor beta chains below, sequenced in a study of T cells expressing NK-cell markers. TCRdb reprocessed the 5' RACE reads and stores each CDR3 protein as one record, lacking DNA. The sample table sets out some 500,000 distinct CDR3 sequences. The material sequenced was blood T cells: a sorted CD56 or NKG2C T cell subset, CD4+ or CD8+ T cells, or bulk PBMC T cells (not recorded which). The receptor set was obtained from a woman between 45 and 65 years old in good health.

V usage is TRBV3-1 and J usage is TRBJ2-7. This CDR3 contains 13 residues. Looked up from germline, CDR1 is LGHDT and CDR2 is YNNKEL (reference sequence). CDR3 sequence reads: CASSQDRGGEQYF.

This CDR3 reads CASSQITTVNTEAFF. This rearrangement joins TRBV7-2 to TRBJ1-1. This CDR3 has 15 amino acids. Germline-derived CDR1 and CDR2 are SGHTA and FQGNSA.

The chain recombines TRBV6-5 with TRBJ2-3; the D call from TCRdb, TRBD1, cannot be confirmed without DNA. Germline loops: CDR1 MNHEY, CDR2 SVGAGI. This CDR3 has 19 residues. The CDR3 sequence is CASSYTARGLTRLTDTQYF.

The chain links TRBV15 to TRBJ2-1; TCRdb returns TRBD1, unconfirmable since there is no DNA. Germline V lookup: CDR1 LNHNV, CDR2 YYDKDF (reference sequence). There are 16 residues in the CDR3. The CDR3: CATSRDGADYYNEQFF.

The chain has TRBV5-6 and TRBJ2-3; with no DNA, the TCRdb D assignment of TRBD2 cannot be verified. Germline loops: CDR1 SGHDT, CDR2 YYEEEE. The CDR3 loop spans 18 amino acids. CDR3 residues: CASSLLAGGMMGTDTQYF.

The genes are TRBV7-9 and TRBJ1-2; without DNA, the TCRdb call of TRBD1 cannot be checked. The CDR3 contains 14 residues. Per germline, CDR1 SEHNR and CDR2 FQNEAQ (reference sequence). CDR3: CASSFGDRNYGYTF.

The V and J genes are TRBV13 and TRBJ2-2; lacking DNA, the TRBD2 call made by TCRdb goes unchecked. This CDR3 comprises 16 residues. CDR1 and CDR2 (germline): PRHDT, FYEKMQ (reference sequence). CDR3 region: CASRLISREGTGELFF.

The genes are TRBV5-1 and TRBJ2-1; TCRdb gives TRBD2 as the D gene, but with no DNA this cannot be confirmed. The germline V gene encodes CDR1 SGHRS and CDR2 YFSETQ. This CDR3 spans 15 amino acids. CDR3 amino acids: CASSLGAGDLNEQFF.

The genes are TRBV4-2 and TRBJ2-3; TCRdb lists TRBD2, though no DNA is available to test this call. Germline loops: CDR1 LGHNA, CDR2 YNFKEQ. The CDR3 runs 19 residues. The CDR3 loop is CASSQEVGGGLVGTDTQYF.

The chain is built from TRBV7-2 and TRBJ2-1; the D gene TCRdb calls, TRBD1, cannot be checked with no DNA. The germline CDR1 and CDR2 sequences are SGHTA and FQGNSA. The CDR3 is 16 residues long. CDR3 amino acids: CASSLWAGMRTNEQFF.

The V call is TRBV5-1, the J call TRBJ1-6. CDR1 and CDR2 from the germline V gene are SGHRS and YFSETQ. There are 15 residues in the CDR3. The CDR3 is CASSPSWGSNSPLHF.

This chain links TRBV9 with TRBJ2-3. Germline CDR1 is SGDLS and CDR2 is YYNGEE. CDR3 size: 14 residues. CDR3 region: CASSVAGWTDTQYF.

The chain has TRBV28 and TRBJ1-2; TCRdb's D call of TRBD1 is untestable without DNA. CDR1 and CDR2 from the germline V gene are MDHEN and SYDVKM. The CDR3 consists of 13 residues. The CDR3 reads CASRGAGWDGYTF.

The rearrangement uses TRBV6-6 and TRBJ1-5; the TRBD1 assignment by TCRdb is unverifiable without DNA. This CDR3 is 17 amino acids long. The germline CDR1 and CDR2 sequences are MNHNY and SVGAGI (reference sequence). CDR3 protein: CASSYSSGGRSNQPQHF.

This chain links TRBV5-5 with TRBJ2-1; TCRdb reports TRBD2, a call that lacks DNA to check it against. In germline, CDR1 is SGHKS, CDR2 YYEKEE (reference sequence). The CDR3 is 15 amino acids. CDR3 sequence reads: CASSSETSSYNEQFF.

The CDR3 loop reads CATSAASAARPHTQYF. V and J are TRBV24-1 and TRBJ2-3; TCRdb lists TRBD1, though no DNA is available to test this call. This CDR3 has 16 amino acids. CDR1 is KGHDR and CDR2 is SFDVKD in the germline V gene.

V and J are TRBV4-1 and TRBJ2-1; TCRdb picks TRBD2, but there is no DNA to check that call. Germline assignment: CDR1 MGHRA and CDR2 YSYEKL. The CDR3 runs to 15 residues. The CDR3 loop is CASSPLGRARNEQFF.

V usage is TRBV5-1 and J usage is TRBJ2-7; TCRdb's D call, TRBD1, is unchecked because there is no DNA. The CDR3 is 15 residues long. Germline V CDR1 and CDR2: SGHRS, YFSETQ. CDR3 residues: CASSPKKQAPYEQYF. The full variable domain, with the rest looked up from reference TRBV5-1 and TRBJ2-7, is KAGVTQTPRYLIKTRGQQVTLSCSPISGHRSVSWYQQTPGQGLQFLFEYFSETQRNKGNFPGRFSGRQFSNSRSEMNVSTLELGDSALYLCASSPKKQAPYEQYFGPGTRLTVT.

This chain joins TRBV18 and TRBJ2-5; TCRdb picks TRBD1, but there is no DNA to check that call. The CDR3 runs to 15 residues. Germline V gene lookup returns CDR1 KGHSH and CDR2 LQKENI. The CDR3 sequence: CASSPISTGDETQYF.

The chain carries TRBV2 and TRBJ2-7; TCRdb reports TRBD2, a call that lacks DNA to check it against. CDR1 SNHLY and CDR2 FYNNEI come from the germline V gene. CDR3 length: 14 amino acids. CDR3 residues: CASSEAGGPLKQYF.

The chain couples TRBV5-1 to TRBJ2-7; TCRdb's D call, TRBD2, is unchecked because there is no DNA. This CDR3 is 18 amino acids long. In germline, CDR1 is SGHRS, CDR2 YFSETQ. This CDR3 reads CASSLGTSGRLLSYEQYF.

The chain links TRBV29-1 to TRBJ2-7; TCRdb returns TRBD1, unconfirmable since there is no DNA. There are 11 residues in the CDR3. CDR1 is SQVTM and CDR2 is ANQGSEA in the germline V gene. CDR3 sequence: CSVMGGYEQYF.

This chain connects TRBV7-9 to TRBJ2-6; TCRdb indicates TRBD1, and absent DNA this call remains unverified. The CDR3 has 17 amino acids. The germline gives CDR1 SEHNR, CDR2 FQNEAQ (reference sequence). The CDR3 protein is CASTPGQGSSGANVLTF.

The V and J genes are TRBV28 and TRBJ2-7; there is no DNA to check the TCRdb D call of TRBD2. The CDR3 totals 14 residues. Germline-derived CDR1 and CDR2 are MDHEN and SYDVKM. The CDR3 sequence is CASKGLAGVYEQYF.

The chain links TRBV5-1 to TRBJ1-3; there is no DNA to check the TCRdb D call of TRBD1. Germline CDR1 is SGHRS and CDR2 is YFSETQ. This CDR3 region has 16 residues. CDR3 sequence reads: CASSTGTALGGNTIYF.

The chain joins TRBV13 to TRBJ2-3. CDR1 is PRHDT and CDR2 is FYEKMQ in the germline V gene (reference sequence). This CDR3 is built from 15 residues. The chain's CDR3 is CASSKRTALTDTQYF.